This T cell receptor beta chain was sequenced for a study of control samples from healthy donors and cancer patients. The germline V gene has CDR1 PRHDT and CDR2 FYEKMQ (reference sequence). The CDR3 covers 16 residues. About this clone: A read error may produce the germline difference seen at one junction end. The sample contains more than one DNA sequence encoding this CDR3.

Assay: immunoSEQ multiplex PCR; the TCRdb copy retains only in-frame clones and omits some. The data contain 150,000 to 200,000 clones, 94% of them singletons. V usage is TRBV13 and J usage is TRBJ1-2, with D unclear. This receptor was taken from a woman aged 18-29 years in good health. Sequencing input: blood. The CDR3 sequence is CASSLFYSENGYGYTF. The CDR3, as DNA: TGCGCCAGCAGCTTATTCTACAGCGAGAATGGCTATGGCTACACCTTC.